These T cell receptor beta chains were read from a single sample in a study of T cell repertoires in cytomegalovirus infection. These TCRs' antigens remain unknown. TCRdb passed the reads through MiXCR, listing each CDR3 protein once. The sample records about 830,000 distinct CDR3 sequences, about 33% being singletons. The material sequenced was cultured CD8+ T cells from PBMCs, taken from culture after CMV antigen stimulation. The receptors were sampled from a human donor in good health (CMV status not recorded). Some clones in this sample may be carry-over from other donors' samples. Both conserved end residues are part of each CDR3. D genes are given only for firm matches.

TRBV6-1	.	TRBJ2-7	CASRSAGAGQNEQYF
TRBV7-2	.	TRBJ1-2	CASSLVSQGDGYTF
TRBV7-9	.	TRBJ2-1	CASTSGRGPSWDEQFF
TRBV27	.	TRBJ2-3	CASIQRGTDTQYF
TRBV7-9	TRBD1	TRBJ1-1	CASSLETGGWTEAFF
TRBV7-9	TRBD1	TRBJ1-5	CAVSKQGAYQPQHF
TRBV19	TRBD1	TRBJ1-2	CASRTGGVGYTF
TRBV29-1	TRBD1	TRBJ1-1	CSVGGGQLMNTEAFF
TRBV6-6	.	TRBJ1-4	CASSDTRQQRGEKLFF
TRBV20-1	TRBD2	TRBJ2-3	CSAREGGASGQDTQYF
TRBV6-1	TRBD1	TRBJ2-7	CASGQDTYEQYF
TRBV7-2	.	TRBJ1-3	CASSLRETGNTIYF
TRBV4-3	TRBD2	TRBJ2-1	CASSRHFRLAGNNEQFF
TRBV7-2	.	TRBJ1-1	CASSLGPGGNTEAFF
TRBV20-1	.	TRBJ1-2	CSAKAGSDLYGYTF
TRBV20-1	.	TRBJ2-2	CSAWGRNTGELFF
TRBV10-3	.	TRBJ2-3	CAVGSTADQDTQYF
TRBV12-5	.	TRBJ2-1	CASGPEVRGSNEQFF
TRBV19	TRBD1	TRBJ1-2	CASSTGTDTNYGYTF
TRBV4-1	TRBD1	TRBJ1-5	CASSAVQGQPQHF
TRBV19	.	TRBJ1-1	CASNPQGWTEAFF
TRBV7-2	TRBD2	TRBJ2-3	CASSLEASGGIDTQYF
TRBV12-3/TRBV12-4	.	TRBJ2-4	CASTLDTLLAKNIQYF
TRBV9	TRBD1	TRBJ1-5	CASSATGGNQPQHF
TRBV5-5	TRBD1	TRBJ1-4	CASSLRDRGLPGEKLFF
TRBV7-9	TRBD2	TRBJ2-2	CASTWTEPPGLEPTGELFF
TRBV2	TRBD2	TRBJ2-3	CASSEILAGVGTDTQYF
TRBV6-1	.	TRBJ1-1	CASSEEGSVLFSAFF
TRBV12-3/TRBV12-4	.	TRBJ2-3	CASTRASTDTQYF
TRBV4-3	TRBD1	TRBJ2-1	CASSQDSGTGYKNEQFF
TRBV6-5	.	TRBJ1-1	CASSYSKGWALPGRAFF
TRBV5-4	.	TRBJ2-3	CASTHTGDTQYF
TRBV15	.	TRBJ1-5	CATSMTATYQPQHF
TRBV7-9	.	TRBJ2-7	CASSHDNEQYF
TRBV28	.	TRBJ2-2	CASSLSHPQPVSPYTGELFF
TRBV19	TRBD1	TRBJ2-5	CASSQGTGGSETQYF
TRBV12-3/TRBV12-4	.	TRBJ1-1	CASKLGAVTEAFF
TRBV7-2	.	TRBJ2-4	CASSLAVGGGQYF
TRBV5-1	TRBD2	TRBJ2-3	CASSFLGRGGTDTQYF
TRBV11-2	.	TRBJ1-3	CASSYWTAKFLASGNTIYF
TRBV7-2	.	TRBJ1-1	CASSSTSGGMMNTEAFF